These T cell receptor beta chains were read from a single sample in a study of cytomegalovirus exposure and HLA in healthy donors. Data came from immunoSEQ multiplex PCR; TCRdb stores just in-frame clones and leaves some out. The sample has roughly 240,000 clones; more than 75% are singletons. Specimen: PBMCs. These receptors all come from a man aged 18 to 29 in good health and CMV-seronegative. Both conserved end residues are part of each CDR3. Each record gives: J gene, V gene, clone size, D gene, CDR3 protein, CDR3 DNA. The D gene is left open where the match is weak. The size of a clone is reported for some rows only, either as once, few or many, or as a class for expanded clones.

TRBJ1-2	TRBV10-3	once	TRBD1	CAISGTGYGYTF	TGTGCCATCAGTGGGACAGGGTATGGCTACACCTTC
TRBJ2-6	TRBV19	NA	NA	CASRQSSGANVLTF	TGTGCCAGTAGACAGAGCTCTGGGGCCAACGTCCTGACTTTC
TRBJ1-2	TRBV4-1	NA	TRBD1	CASSHPGQAVYGYTF	TGCGCCAGCAGCCACCCAGGACAGGCCGTCTATGGCTACACCTTC
TRBJ2-7	TRBV11-2	NA	NA	CASSLSRGVTYEQYF	TGTGCCAGCAGCTTAAGTCGCGGGGTTACCTACGAGCAGTACTTC
TRBJ1-5	TRBV6-4	NA	NA	CAGRNQPQHF	TGTGCCGGCCGAAATCAGCCCCAGCATTTT
TRBJ2-1	TRBV28	NA	NA	CASSYVNTGTDRTPYNEQFF	TGTGCCAGCAGTTACGTGAACACGGGAACTGACAGGACCCCCTACAATGAGCAGTTCTTC
TRBJ2-3	TRBV4-2	NA	NA	CASSQSGGRADTQYF	TGTGCCAGCAGCCAATCCGGGGGTCGGGCGGATACGCAGTATTTT
TRBJ1-5	TRBV7-9	NA	NA	CASSFSGIAQHF	TGTGCCAGCAGCTTTTCAGGGATAGCCCAGCATTTT
TRBJ1-2	TRBV29-1	NA	NA	CSVEDYNPGGYTF	TGCAGCGTTGAAGATTACAACCCAGGTGGCTACACCTTC
TRBJ1-5	TRBV10-3	NA	TRBD1	CAISRDSQNQPQHF	TGTGCCATCAGCCGGGACAGTCAGAATCAGCCCCAGCATTTT
TRBJ2-4	TRBV11-2	NA	NA	CASSLEGALNIQYF	TGTGCCAGCAGCTTAGAGGGGGCGCTCAACATTCAGTACTTC
TRBJ2-3	TRBV15	NA	TRBD2	CATSPTSGGESDTQYF	TGTGCCACCTCACCTACTAGCGGGGGAGAATCAGATACGCAGTATTTT
TRBJ2-3	TRBV4-3	NA	TRBD2	CASSQLAGGKTDTQYF	TGCGCCAGCAGCCAGCTAGCGGGGGGGAAAACAGATACGCAGTATTTT
TRBJ1-6	TRBV9	NA	TRBD1	CASSAGQGADNSPLHF	TGTGCCAGCAGCGCCGGACAGGGGGCAGATAATTCACCCCTCCACTTT
TRBJ2-1	TRBV15	NA	TRBD2	CATSGSAGSSYNEQFF	TGTGCCACCAGCGGATCAGCGGGAAGCTCCTACAATGAGCAGTTCTTC
TRBJ2-3	TRBV6-1	NA	TRBD2	CASRAGTSGEDTQYF	TGTGCCAGCAGGGCCGGGACTAGCGGGGAGGATACGCAGTATTTT
TRBJ2-1	TRBV7-2	NA	TRBD2	CASSLDGGAYNEQFF	TGTGCCAGCAGCTTAGACGGGGGGGCGTACAATGAGCAGTTCTTC
TRBJ1-5	TRBV6-1	NA	NA	CASSEMAGVWQPQHF	TGTGCCAGCAGTGAAATGGCGGGAGTTTGGCAGCCCCAGCATTTT
TRBJ2-7	TRBV29-1	NA	TRBD1	CSVDLGQGADEQYF	TGCAGCGTTGATTTGGGACAGGGGGCGGACGAGCAGTACTTC
TRBJ1-1	TRBV28	few	NA	CASSLLRLEAFF	TGTGCCAGCAGTCTCCTTAGACTCGAAGCTTTCTTT
TRBJ2-5	TRBV5-1	NA	TRBD1	CASSRTGFETQYF	TGCGCCAGCAGCCGGACAGGGTTTGAGACCCAGTACTTC
TRBJ1-1	TRBV5-1	few	TRBD1	CASGNEQGTEAFF	TGCGCCAGCGGGAACGAACAGGGGACTGAAGCTTTCTTT
TRBJ2-7	TRBV11-3	NA	NA	CASSLTEDYEQYF	TGTGCCAGCAGCTTGACGGAGGACTACGAGCAGTACTTC
TRBJ1-2	TRBV10-2	once	NA	CATADRNYGYTF	TGCGCCACCGCCGACAGGAACTATGGCTACACCTTC
TRBJ2-7	TRBV18	NA	NA	CASSVGASYEQYF	TGTGCCAGCTCGGTAGGGGCCTCCTACGAGCAGTACTTC
TRBJ2-1	TRBV29-1	NA	TRBD1	CSAADRANNEQFF	TGCAGCGCCGCGGACAGGGCCAACAATGAGCAGTTCTTC
TRBJ2-1	TRBV30	NA	NA	CAWSVDTEYYNEQFF	TGTGCCTGGAGTGTCGATACAGAATACTACAATGAGCAGTTCTTC
TRBJ1-1	TRBV4-3	once	TRBD1	CASSPGTGGDVTEAFF	TGCGCCAGCAGCCCAGGTACAGGGGGCGATGTCACTGAAGCTTTCTTT
TRBJ2-2	TRBV30	NA	TRBD2	CACYWVGRDNTGELFF	TGTGCCTGTTACTGGGTGGGGAGGGATAATACCGGGGAGCTGTTTTTT
TRBJ2-7	TRBV7-9	NA	NA	CASSLGQAEQYF	TGTGCCAGCAGCTTAGGGCAGGCCGAGCAGTACTTC
TRBJ2-5	TRBV25-1	NA	NA	CASSDVGTHQETQYF	TGTGCCAGCAGTGATGTGGGGACACACCAAGAGACCCAGTACTTC
TRBJ2-7	TRBV7-2	NA	NA	CASSLGPADTYEQYF	TGTGCCAGCAGCTTAGGACCAGCGGATACCTACGAGCAGTACTTC
TRBJ2-3	TRBV18	NA	TRBD2	CASSRGRTDTQYF	TGTGCCAGCTCACGCGGGAGGACAGATACGCAGTATTTT
TRBJ2-7	TRBV27	NA	NA	CASSFAGTYEQYF	TGTGCCAGCAGTTTTGCGGGTACCTACGAGCAGTACTTC
TRBJ2-5	TRBV29-1	NA	TRBD1	CSVVRGLGETQYF	TGCAGCGTTGTCAGGGGGCTGGGAGAGACCCAGTACTTC
TRBJ2-5	TRBV7-2	few	NA	CASSLNFWASRETQYF	TGTGCCAGCAGCTTAAATTTTTGGGCTAGCCGAGAGACCCAGTACTTC
TRBJ1-1	TRBV5-1	NA	TRBD1	CASTKTGVGTEAFF	TGCGCCAGCACCAAGACAGGGGTAGGGACTGAAGCTTTCTTT
TRBJ1-4	TRBV18	NA	TRBD1	CASSPNHPRGNEKLFF	TGTGCCAGCTCACCAAACCATCCCAGGGGGAATGAAAAACTGTTTTTT
TRBJ2-2	TRBV28	NA	NA	CASSQPGSTGELFF	TGTGCCAGCAGTCAACCGGGTTCCACCGGGGAGCTGTTTTTT
TRBJ1-2	TRBV6-5	NA	TRBD1	CASSPTGVGGYTF	TGTGCCAGCAGCCCGACAGGGGTCGGTGGCTACACCTTC
TRBJ1-6	TRBV27	few	NA	CASRRTDQGSPLHF	TGTGCCAGCAGGCGGACAGACCAGGGTTCACCCCTCCACTTT
TRBJ2-2	TRBV7-2	NA	TRBD2	CASSLASGYAGELFF	TGTGCCAGCAGCTTAGCTAGCGGGTATGCCGGGGAGCTGTTTTTT
TRBJ1-3	TRBV5-1	once	NA	CASSPQESDGNTIYF	TGCGCCAGCAGCCCCCAAGAGTCCGATGGAAACACCATATATTTT
TRBJ2-7	TRBV25-1	NA	NA	CASRRTIPPYEQYF	TGTGCCAGCAGGCGGACAATCCCCCCCTACGAGCAGTACTTC
TRBJ2-7	TRBV7-9	NA	TRBD1	CASSSPGTAYEQYF	TGTGCCAGCAGCTCCCCCGGGACAGCCTACGAGCAGTACTTC